The 23 T cell receptor beta chains below come from one sample, sequenced in a study of T cells in Graves' hyperthyroidism and ophthalmopathy. The CDR3 regions of TCR beta were amplified from RNA transcripts. RT-PCR in the first round (using the HTBI primer set) targeted the TCR CDR3. Via MiXCR, TCRdb re-called the multiplex PCR reads, giving one row per CDR3 protein. The table records roughly 700,000 distinct CDR3 sequences, around 16% of them present only once. What was sequenced was blood. The receptors here all came from a middle-aged man with Graves' hyperthyroidism.

This clonotype was detected only a few times. The V call is TRBV5-1, the J call TRBJ2-6; 8 positions agree with TRBD1. With V trimmed by 3 bases and J by 0 bases, 8 bases remained unmatched. CDR3 length equals 18 residues. CDR1 is SGHRS, CDR2 YFSETQ, per germline. CDR3 DNA: TGCGCCAGCAGCTCTGACAGGGGCCGCGGCTCTGGGGCCAACGTCCTGACTTTC. It translates to CASSSDRGRGSGANVLTF.

Ten or more counts support this clonotype. This chain uses TRBV12-3 or TRBV12-4 with TRBJ2-1; 15 bases align to TRBD2. The CDR3 sequence is 19 residues long. The junction had 9 bases not matched to a gene; V was cut back by 5 bases and J by 1 base. The CDR3 protein is CASSQRTSGRAGSYNEQFF. DNA of the CDR3: TGTGCCAGCAGTCAACGGACTAGCGGGAGGGCCGGGTCCTACAATGAGCAGTTCTTC.

This clonotype was picked up many times. V usage is TRBV2 and J usage is TRBJ2-3; D gene ambiguous. The CDR3 length is 14 residues. The V end lost 2 bases, the J end lost 5 bases, and 11 bases lay between the germline ends. Germline loops: CDR1 SNHLY, CDR2 FYNNEI. In DNA, the CDR3 is TGTGCCAGCAGTGAATTGCTAATTCAAGATACGCAGTATTTT. This encodes CASSELLIQDTQYF.

This clonotype came up many times. This rearrangement joins TRBV10-3 to TRBJ2-3; D might be TRBD1 or TRBD2, each matching 5 bases. The ends were cut back, 0 bases at V and 5 bases at J, with 9 bases in the middle. The CDR3 consists of 14 residues. The V gene's germline CDR1 is ENHRY and CDR2 SYGVKD. The CDR3: CAISESLGEDTQYF. Here the CDR3 DNA reads TGTGCCATCAGTGAGTCCTTGGGGGAAGATACGCAGTATTTT.

This clonotype was observed many times. This chain connects TRBV7-2 to TRBJ1-2, with a weak D call TRBD1 (5 bases). This CDR3 region has 14 residues. Trimming stripped 4 bases from V and 0 bases from J, with 9 bases between. Germline assignment: CDR1 SGHTA and CDR2 FQGNSA. The CDR3 spells CASSWGVANYGYTF. DNA for the CDR3: TGTGCCAGCAGCTGGGGGGTTGCTAACTATGGCTACACCTTC.

The V gene is TRBV7-9, the J gene TRBJ2-2; possibly TRBD1 or TRBD2 for D (8 bases each). The CDR3 spans 21 residues. Germline loops: CDR1 SEHNR, CDR2 FQNEAQ (reference sequence). V lost 3 bases, J lost 0 bases, and 26 bases lay in between. The CDR3 protein is CASSFLQGASGFPSNTGELFF. The CDR3 nucleotides read TGTGCCAGCAGCTTTCTTCAGGGGGCTAGCGGGTTCCCTTCGAACACCGGGGAGCTGTTTTTT. Drawing the rest from reference TRBV7-9 and TRBJ2-2, the complete variable domain is DTGVSQNPRHKITKRGQNVTFRCDPISEHNRLYWYRQTLGQGPEFLTYFQNEAQLEKSRLLSDRFSAERPKGSFSTLEIQRTEQGDSAMYLCASSFLQGASGFPSNTGELFFGEGSRLTVL.

The V and J genes are TRBV10-1 and TRBJ2-7, with unresolved D. Between the trimmed V and J ends, which lost 1 base and 0 bases, there was a span of 7 bases. CDR1 is WNHNN, CDR2 SYGVQD, per germline (reference sequence). CDR3 length: 14 amino acids. The CDR3 DNA reads as TGCGCCAGCAGTGAGTTTAGGAGCTCCTACGAGCAGTACTTC. Translating it yields CASSEFRSSYEQYF.

This clonotype was seen ten or more times. The rearrangement uses TRBV28 and TRBJ1-1; D remains ambiguous. The V end lost 5 bases, the J end lost 10 bases, and 8 bases lay between the germline ends. The CDR3 is made up of 10 amino acids. Germline values: CDR1 MDHEN, CDR2 SYDVKM. CDR3 DNA: TGTGCCAGCAGTCCACGTTCAGCTTTCTTT. The encoded protein is CASSPRSAFF.

The sample holds a few counts of this clonotype. DNA for the CDR3: TGTGCCAGCAGCCAATACCCGGGACTAGCGGGAGTTAGCACAGATACGCAGTATTTT. Protein product: CASSQYPGLAGVSTDTQYF. This rearrangement joins TRBV3-1 to TRBJ2-3, with 14 bases aligning to TRBD2. This CDR3 comprises 19 residues. The germline CDR1 and CDR2 sequences are LGHDT and YNNKEL (reference sequence). J was trimmed by 0 bases and V by 2 bases; bases with no gene match: 7.

This chain connects TRBV7-6 to TRBJ1-1; D is ambiguous. V gave up 0 bases and J gave up 7 bases, with 15 bases separating them. Germline loops: CDR1 SGHVS, CDR2 FNYEAQ. This CDR3 region has 15 residues. The DNA for the CDR3 is TGTGCCAGCAGCTTAGCCACCGGGCCCCTGGTTGAAGCTTTCTTT. It encodes CASSLATGPLVEAFF.

This clonotype was found a few times. J is TRBJ2-1 and V is TRBV30; 10 bases align to TRBD1. Trimming removed 1 base from V and 10 bases from J; junction bases left unmatched: 7. There are 14 residues in the CDR3. CDR1 and CDR2 from the germline V gene are GTSNPN and SVGIG (reference sequence). The DNA of the CDR3 is TGTGCCTGGAGTGAGGGGACAGGGGTTCAGGAGCAGTTCTTC. It yields the protein CAWSEGTGVQEQFF.

This clonotype has only a few counts. V usage is TRBV28 and J usage is TRBJ2-3; tentatively, D is TRBD1 (5 bases). Trimming cost V 8 bases and J 3 bases, with 12 bases left between them. There are 13 residues in the CDR3. The germline CDR1 and CDR2 sequences are MDHEN and SYDVKM. The CDR3 protein is CASRSKGTDTQYF. CDR3 nucleotides: TGTGCCAGCCGGTCCAAGGGGACAGATACGCAGTATTTT.

A note on this clonotype: The germline gene is not matched at one end of the junction; a read error may be the cause. This rearrangement joins TRBV5-1 to TRBJ2-7, with TRBD1 identical over 7 bases. The CDR3 runs to 12 residues. Germline V gene sequence: CDR1 SGHRS, CDR2 YFSETQ. The CDR3 here is CATQTGAYEQYF. In nucleotides, the CDR3 is TGTGCCACACAAACAGGGGCCTACGAGCAGTACTTC. The full variable domain, in which reference TRBV5-1 and TRBJ2-7 provide the parts outside the CDR3, is KAGVTQTPRYLIKTRGQQVTLSCSPISGHRSVSWYQQTPGQGLQFLFEYFSETQRNKGNFPGRFSGRQFSNSRSEMNVSTLELGDSALYLCATQTGAYEQYFGPGTRLTVT.

This clonotype showed up many times. The rearrangement links TRBV12-3 or TRBV12-4 to TRBJ2-3; D is perhaps TRBD1 or TRBD2 (5 bases each). The ends were cut back, 6 bases at V and 4 bases at J, with 14 bases in the middle. CDR3 length: 14 amino acids. The DNA for the CDR3 is TGTGCCAGCAGCCAATGGGGGAGCGCAGATACGCAGTATTTT. It specifies CASSQWGSADTQYF.

This clonotype was counted ten times or more. V usage is TRBV19 and J usage is TRBJ1-1, with D tentatively TRBD1 (6 bases). The CDR3 is 17 amino acids. Germline values: CDR1 LNHDA, CDR2 SQIVND (reference sequence). Between the trimmed V and J ends, which lost 7 bases and 1 base, there was a span of 22 bases. The CDR3 sequence is CASNPRQAQSRNTEAFF. CDR3 DNA sequence: TGTGCCAGTAATCCCAGACAGGCCCAATCGAGGAACACTGAAGCTTTCTTT.

Many counts were recorded for this clonotype. This chain joins TRBV28 and TRBJ2-3; 14 bases map to TRBD2. Germline V gene sequence: CDR1 MDHEN, CDR2 SYDVKM. The CDR3 is 16 residues long. J gave up 5 bases and V 8 bases, and 9 bases lay outside the gene matches. CDR3 sequence: CASESSGLAGVDTQYF. The CDR3 DNA sequence: TGTGCCAGCGAATCCTCGGGACTAGCGGGAGTAGATACGCAGTATTTT.

This clonotype was counted at least ten times. CDR3 sequence (DNA): TGTGCCAGCAGCTCCTGGTTGTTAGCCCACACCTTC. Protein product: CASSSWLLAHTF. The genes are TRBV7-9 and TRBJ1-2, with D uncertain. The CDR3 loop spans 12 amino acids. Germline V gives CDR1 SEHNR, CDR2 FQNEAQ (reference sequence). The V gene lost 4 bases and the J gene lost 12 bases, with 15 bases spanning the gap.

This clonotype was picked up many times. V gene TRBV12-3 or TRBV12-4 combines with J gene TRBJ1-1; D call uncertain. The germline V and J ends were trimmed by 3 bases and 7 bases, with 6 bases remaining between them. This CDR3 is 11 amino acids long. The CDR3 sequence is CASSLGFEAFF. The CDR3 region has the DNA TGTGCCAGCAGTTTGGGGTTTGAAGCTTTCTTT.

This clonotype was seen ten or more times. V gene TRBV14 combines with J gene TRBJ2-6, with 9 bases lining up with TRBD2. CDR3 size: 16 residues. V lost 2 bases and J lost 2; bases outside the gene matches: 1. The germline V gene has CDR1 SGHDN and CDR2 FVKESK. DNA for the CDR3: TGTGCCAGCAGCCAATTAGCGGGAGCTGGGGCCAACGTCCTGACTTTC. It encodes CASSQLAGAGANVLTF.

This clonotype was counted at least ten times. The J gene is TRBJ2-1, the V gene TRBV5-1; tentatively, D is TRBD1 or TRBD2 (6 bases each). Trimming took off 4 bases at V and 7 bases at J, with 15 bases between the two ends. The CDR3 totals 14 residues. Germline V lookup: CDR1 SGHRS, CDR2 YFSETQ. CDR3 in amino acids: CASSGGGVLNEQFF. CDR3 DNA: TGCGCCAGCAGCGGAGGGGGAGTCTTGAATGAGCAGTTCTTC. Supplemented by reference TRBV5-1 and TRBJ2-1, the full variable domain reads KAGVTQTPRYLIKTRGQQVTLSCSPISGHRSVSWYQQTPGQGLQFLFEYFSETQRNKGNFPGRFSGRQFSNSRSEMNVSTLELGDSALYLCASSGGGVLNEQFFGPGTRLTVL.

This clonotype was counted many times. The junction shows a germline mismatch at one end, possibly a read error. V is TRBV28 and J is TRBJ2-7, with a tentative D call TRBD1 (6 bases). The CDR3 extends over 14 amino acids. Germline V CDR1 and CDR2: MDHEN, SYDVKM. Here the CDR3 DNA reads TGCGCCAGCAGCTCCGGACAGCTGTCCTACGAGCAGTACTTC. Protein sequence: CASSSGQLSYEQYF. The full variable domain, rest sourced from reference TRBV28 and TRBJ2-7, is DVKVTQSSRYLVKRTGEKVFLECVQDMDHENMFWYRQDPGLGLRLIYFSYDVKMKEKGDIPEGYSVSREKKERFSLILESASTNQTSMYLCASSSGQLSYEQYFGPGTRLTVT.

This clonotype was picked up a small number of times. The V and J genes are TRBV19 and TRBJ2-2; 8 bases fit TRBD2. Germline CDR1 and CDR2: LNHDA and SQIVND (reference sequence). V gave up 7 bases and J gave up 6 bases; unmatched junction bases: 7. There are 14 residues in the CDR3. CDR3 DNA sequence: TGTGCCAGTATGCGGCGGGAGGAGTCCGGGGAGCTGTTTTTT. Translation: CASMRREESGELFF.

This clonotype was detected only a few times. V gene TRBV28 combines with J gene TRBJ1-3, with D tentatively TRBD1 (6 bases). V was clipped by 6 bases and J by 0 bases, with 15 bases between them. Germline V gene data show CDR1 as MDHEN and CDR2 as SYDVKM. The CDR3 totals 16 residues. CDR3 protein: CASRFPTGFSGNTIYF. CDR3 DNA sequence: TGTGCCAGCAGGTTCCCGACAGGATTCTCTGGAAACACCATATATTTT.